Following are 2 T cell receptor beta chains from one sample sequenced in a study of cytomegalovirus exposure and HLA in healthy donors. Sequenced by immunoSEQ multiplex PCR; TCRdb stores in-frame clones only, minus some. The repertoire holds 90,000 to 120,000 clones, with approximately 86% as singletons. The sample taken for sequencing was PBMCs. Every receptor here comes from a woman in her late teens or twenties in good health and CMV-seronegative.

This chain connects TRBV19 to TRBJ2-2; 10 bases align to TRBD1. Losses at the gene ends were 1 base for V and 8 bases for J; bases not matched to a gene: 4. The CDR3 covers 15 residues. Germline lookup yields CDR1 LNHDA and CDR2 SQIVND (reference sequence). CDR3 amino acids: CASSIGQGAVGELFF. Here the CDR3 DNA reads TGTGCCAGTAGTATAGGACAGGGGGCCGTTGGGGAGCTGTTTTTT. The whole variable domain, filled in from reference TRBV19 and TRBJ2-2, reads DGGITQSPKYLFRKEGQNVTLSCEQNLNHDAMYWYRQDPGQGLRLIYYSQIVNDFQKGDIAEGYSVSREKKESFPLTVTSAQKNPTAFYLCASSIGQGAVGELFFGEGSRLTVL.

The rearrangement uses TRBV27 and TRBJ1-1; TRBD1 matches at 11 bases. Unmatched junction bases numbered 4, after V lost 5 bases and J lost 2 bases. The CDR3 spans 15 residues. Germline lookup yields CDR1 MNHEY and CDR2 SMNVEV (reference sequence). The CDR3 DNA reads TGTGCCAGCAGTCCCGGGACAGGGGGAAACACTGAAGCTTTCTTT. As protein: CASSPGTGGNTEAFF.